The 5 T cell receptor beta chains below come from one sample, sequenced in a study of cytotoxic CD8 clonotypes in ibrutinib-treated CLL. Libraries were prepared by immunoSEQ multiplex PCR; TCRdb keeps only in-frame clonotypes and omits some of them. The sample includes 35,000 or so clones, 70% to 75% seen only once; the top ten take roughly 17%. The sample was PBMCs, taken at disease progression, from a patient treated with ibrutinib. All receptors derive from a human donor with chronic lymphocytic leukemia.

The V call is TRBV11-3, the J call TRBJ2-2, with 7 bases identical to TRBD2. The CDR3 totals 15 residues. The ends lost 5 bases at V and 3 bases at J; junction bases unmatched: 6. CDR1 and CDR2 (germline): SGHNT, YENEEA. Here the CDR3 reads CASSPSLADTGELFF. The DNA of the CDR3 is TGTGCCAGCAGCCCCTCTCTAGCGGACACCGGGGAGCTGTTTTTT.

The J gene is TRBJ1-2, the V gene TRBV9, with D maybe TRBD1 (5 bases). Trimming removed 2 bases at V and 8 bases at J, with 19 bases between. CDR3 length: 15 residues. CDR1 is SGDLS, CDR2 YYNGEE, per germline. The CDR3 nucleotides are TGTGCCAGCAGCGTTGGCCCCGGGCAGGGAGAAGGCTACACCTTC. This translates into CASSVGPGQGEGYTF. Together with reference TRBV9 and TRBJ1-2, the CDR3 gives the full variable domain: DSGVTQTPKHLITATGQRVTLRCSPRSGDLSVYWYQQSLDQGLQFLIQYYNGEERAKGNILERFSAQQFPDLHSELNLSSLELGDSALYFCASSVGPGQGEGYTFGSGTRLTVV.

The sample holds one count of this clone. At one of its ends the junction is not consistent with the germline gene, which may arise from a read error. The rearrangement uses TRBV4-1 and TRBJ1-2, with a possible D match to TRBD1 (5 bases). Germline assignment: CDR1 MGHRA and CDR2 YSYEKL. The CDR3 is made up of 16 amino acids. The DNA for the CDR3 is TGCGTCAGCAGCCGTGACAGAGACGGCGGGTCTAATGGCTACACCTTC. Translation gives CVSSRDRDGGSNGYTF.

The genes are TRBV29-1 and TRBJ2-3; D possibly corresponds to TRBD2 (6 bases). The V gene's germline CDR1 is SQVTM and CDR2 ANQGSEA. The CDR3 runs 14 residues. The germline V and J ends were trimmed by 0 bases and 6 bases, with 13 bases remaining between them. CDR3 coding DNA: TGCAGCGTTGAAGAAATGGGTGGGAGGGATACGCAGTATTTT. Its translation: CSVEEMGGRDTQYF.

This clone was recorded only once. CDR3 in DNA: TGTGCCAGCAGTCAGACAGGGGGGAATGAGCAGTTCTTC. Translating gives CASSQTGGNEQFF. The chain is built from TRBV6-1 and TRBJ2-1, with 9 bases matching TRBD1. Germline V gene sequence: CDR1 MNHNS, CDR2 SASEGT. This CDR3 contains 13 residues. V gave up 5 bases and J gave up 7 bases; unmatched junction bases: 3.